This T cell receptor beta chain stems from a study of blood T cell repertoires in COVID-19. Study information: In each case, the material was cDNA or gDNA derived from T cells, B-cell-depleted T cells, or PBMCs.

Seattle's cohort entered during active infection and was followed longitudinally. How the authors handled the data: Estimates of nucleated cell counts were drawn from the amplification of reference gene primers. The table came from immunoSEQ multiplex PCR; TCRdb's copy has only in-frame clones and leaves some out. V and J calls plus clone size are reproduced from that table; the DNA served to infer D and trimming. The sample records roughly 16,000 clones, roughly nine tenths being singletons. V dropped 6 bases and J dropped 4; count of bases not matched to a gene: 1. CDR3 size: 14 residues. The germline V gene encodes CDR1 PRHDT and CDR2 FYEKMQ (reference sequence).

The chain combines TRBV13 with TRBJ2-1, with 12 bases that match TRBD2. The source material was peripheral blood. The source of this sequence is a woman over 75 with COVID-19, enrolled during active disease. CDR3 protein: CASSGLAGYNEQFF. CDR3 DNA: TGTGCCAGCAGTGGACTAGCGGGGTACAATGAGCAGTTCTTC.